What follows are 2 T cell receptor beta chains derived from one specimen sequenced in a study of molecular identifiers for immune sequencing clone quantification. TCRdb reprocessed the PCR reads with MiXCR, giving one entry per CDR3 protein. This table has some 580,000 distinct CDR3 sequences, 25% appearing once. Sequencing was carried out using naive CD8+ T cells from blood, with Jurkat cell RNA spiked in. Subset here: FACS-sorted CD8+CD4-CCR7+CD45RA+ naive T cells. These receptors originate from a human donor in good health. Some libraries in this study had Jurkat cell RNA spiked in.

As for this clonotype: Since a much larger clone is just one base distant, this may be a read error. The chain is built from TRBV20-1 and TRBJ2-3, with D maybe TRBD2 (6 bases). In germline, CDR1 is DFQATT, CDR2 SNEGSKA (reference sequence). The CDR3 is made up of 15 amino acids. Between the trimmed V and J ends, which lost 0 bases and 2 bases, there was a span of 12 bases. The CDR3 DNA reads TGCAGTGCTAGAGATACTAGCCGGGCCACAGATACGCAGTATTTT. It translates to CSARDTSRATDTQYF.

Concerning this clonotype: A junction end diverges from the germline sequence, so it may reflect a read error. V and J are TRBV27 and TRBJ2-3; TRBD1 matches at 7 bases. CDR1 is MNHEY, CDR2 SMNVEV, per germline (reference sequence). The CDR3 is 16 residues long. The DNA for the CDR3 is TGTGCCAGCAGTATATCAGGGGGTAAGGGCACAGATACGCAGTATTTT. Translating it yields CASSISGGKGTDTQYF.